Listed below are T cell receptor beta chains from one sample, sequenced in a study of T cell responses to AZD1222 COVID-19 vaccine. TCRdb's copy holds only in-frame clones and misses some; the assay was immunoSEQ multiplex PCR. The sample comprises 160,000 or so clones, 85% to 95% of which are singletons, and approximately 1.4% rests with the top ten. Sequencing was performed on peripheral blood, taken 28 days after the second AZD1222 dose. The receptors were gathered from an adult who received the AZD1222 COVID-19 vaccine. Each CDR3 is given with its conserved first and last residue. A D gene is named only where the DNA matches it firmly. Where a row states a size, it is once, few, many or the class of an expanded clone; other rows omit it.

TGTGCCAGCAGCTTAGGGGAGGGGGGAGCTTTCTTT	CASSLGEGGAFF	.	.	12	TRBV11-2	TRBJ1-1
TGTGCCACCAGTGTCCGGGACGCAGGGACTAGCCGCGGCACCGGGGAGCTGTTTTTT	CATSVRDAGTSRGTGELFF	.	TRBD2	19	TRBV24-1	TRBJ2-2
TGTGCCAGCAGCTTCGGACGGGATTCACCCCTCCACTTT	CASSFGRDSPLHF	.	.	13	TRBV5-6	TRBJ1-6
TGTGCCAGTAAAGACAGGGGATTGAACAATCAGCCCCAGCATTTT	CASKDRGLNNQPQHF	.	TRBD1	15	TRBV27	TRBJ1-5
TGTGCCAGCAGCCGACAGGGGCCATATTCACCCCTCCACTTT	CASSRQGPYSPLHF	.	TRBD1	14	TRBV28	TRBJ1-6
TGCGCCAGCAGCTTGGAGCGGGGGGTCCAAGAGACCCAGTACTTC	CASSLERGVQETQYF	.	TRBD2	15	TRBV5-1	TRBJ2-5
TGTGCCATCAGGAGACAGGAGAATGAAAAACTGTTTTTT	CAIRRQENEKLFF	.	.	13	TRBV10-3	TRBJ1-4
TGTGCCAGTAGACTAGCGGGGGGTCCGAGCTCCTACAATGAGCAGTTCTTC	CASRLAGGPSSYNEQFF	.	TRBD2	17	TRBV19	TRBJ2-1
TGTGCCAGCAGCTTCCCCGGGGGGAACTCTGGAAACACCATATATTTT	CASSFPGGNSGNTIYF	.	.	16	TRBV7-9	TRBJ1-3
TGTGCCAGCAGTGAATACGGGGGCAAACTGTTTTTT	CASSEYGGKLFF	.	.	12	TRBV25-1	TRBJ1-4
TGTGCCAGAAGCTTGGTCCCAAAACTGGACACCGACTCCTACGAGCAGTACTTC	CARSLVPKLDTDSYEQYF	few	.	18	TRBV5-3	TRBJ2-7